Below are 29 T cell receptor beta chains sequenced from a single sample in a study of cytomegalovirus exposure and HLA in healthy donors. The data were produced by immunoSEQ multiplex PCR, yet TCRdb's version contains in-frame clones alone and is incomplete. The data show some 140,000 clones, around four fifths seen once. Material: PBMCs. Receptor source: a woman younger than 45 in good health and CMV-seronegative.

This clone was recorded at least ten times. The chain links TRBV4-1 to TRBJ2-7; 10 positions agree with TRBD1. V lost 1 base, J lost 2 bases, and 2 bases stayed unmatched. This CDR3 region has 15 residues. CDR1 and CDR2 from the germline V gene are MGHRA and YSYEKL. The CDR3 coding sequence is TGCGCCAGCAGCCAAGGGACAGGGGGTACCTACGAGCAGTACTTC. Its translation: CASSQGTGGTYEQYF.

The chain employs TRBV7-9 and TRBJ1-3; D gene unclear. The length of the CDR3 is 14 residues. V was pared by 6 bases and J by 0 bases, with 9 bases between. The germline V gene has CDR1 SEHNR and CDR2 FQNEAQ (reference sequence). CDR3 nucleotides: TGTGCCAGCAGTTACAGTAGCTCTGGAAACACCATATATTTT. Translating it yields CASSYSSSGNTIYF.

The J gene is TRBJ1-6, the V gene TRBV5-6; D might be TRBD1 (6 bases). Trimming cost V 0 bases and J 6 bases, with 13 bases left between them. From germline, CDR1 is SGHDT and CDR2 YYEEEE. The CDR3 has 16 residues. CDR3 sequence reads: CASSLAGGGGNSPLHF. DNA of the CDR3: TGTGCCAGCAGCTTGGCGGGAGGGGGAGGTAATTCACCCCTCCACTTT.

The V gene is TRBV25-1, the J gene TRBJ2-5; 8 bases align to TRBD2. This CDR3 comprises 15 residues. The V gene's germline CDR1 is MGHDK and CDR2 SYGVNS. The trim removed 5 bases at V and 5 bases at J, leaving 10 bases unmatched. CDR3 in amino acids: CASSSGTSGLETQYF. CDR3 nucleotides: TGTGCCAGCAGTTCTGGGACTAGTGGATTGGAGACCCAGTACTTC.

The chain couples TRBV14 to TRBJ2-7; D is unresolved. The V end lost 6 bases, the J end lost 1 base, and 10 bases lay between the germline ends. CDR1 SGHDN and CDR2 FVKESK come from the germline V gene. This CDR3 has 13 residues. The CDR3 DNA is TGTGCCAGCAGGCCCGCGAAGTCCTACGAGCAGTACTTC. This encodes CASRPAKSYEQYF.

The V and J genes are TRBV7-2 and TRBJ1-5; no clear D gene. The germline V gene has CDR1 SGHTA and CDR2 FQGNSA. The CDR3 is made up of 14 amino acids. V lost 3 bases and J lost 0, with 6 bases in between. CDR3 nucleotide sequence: TGTGCCAGCAGCTTTGCACATAGCAATCAGCCCCAGCATTTT. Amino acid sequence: CASSFAHSNQPQHF.

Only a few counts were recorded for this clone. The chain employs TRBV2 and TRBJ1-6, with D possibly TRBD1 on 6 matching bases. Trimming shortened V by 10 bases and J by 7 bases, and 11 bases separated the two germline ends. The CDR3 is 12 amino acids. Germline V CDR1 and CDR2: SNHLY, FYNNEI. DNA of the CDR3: TGTGCCACAGGGGCCGAGAATTCACCCCTCCACTTT. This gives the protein CATGAENSPLHF.

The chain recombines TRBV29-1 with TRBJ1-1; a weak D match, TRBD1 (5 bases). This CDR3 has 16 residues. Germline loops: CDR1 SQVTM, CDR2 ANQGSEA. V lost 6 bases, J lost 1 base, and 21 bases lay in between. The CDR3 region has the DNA TGCAGCGTCACCAAAGCAACACTGACAGAGAACACTGAAGCTTTCTTT. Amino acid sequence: CSVTKATLTENTEAFF.

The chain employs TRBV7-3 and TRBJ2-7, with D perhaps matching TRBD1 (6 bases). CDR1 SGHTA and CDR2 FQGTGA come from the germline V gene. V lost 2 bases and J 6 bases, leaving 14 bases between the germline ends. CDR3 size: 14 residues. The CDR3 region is CASSLVAGAGEQYF. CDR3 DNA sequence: TGTGCCAGCAGCTTAGTGGCAGGGGCAGGCGAGCAGTACTTC.

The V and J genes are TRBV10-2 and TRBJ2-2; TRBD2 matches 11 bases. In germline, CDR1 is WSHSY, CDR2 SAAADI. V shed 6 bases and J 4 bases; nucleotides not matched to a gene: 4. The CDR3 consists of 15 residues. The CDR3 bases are TGCGCCAGCAGCTCTAGCGGGGGGATCACCGGGGAGCTGTTTTTT. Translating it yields CASSSSGGITGELFF.

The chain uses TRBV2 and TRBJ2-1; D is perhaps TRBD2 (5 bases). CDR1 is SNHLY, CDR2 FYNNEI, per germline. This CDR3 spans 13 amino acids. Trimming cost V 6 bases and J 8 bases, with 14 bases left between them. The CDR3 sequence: CASRRWVGDEQFF. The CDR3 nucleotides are TGTGCCAGCAGGCGGTGGGTCGGGGATGAGCAGTTCTTC.

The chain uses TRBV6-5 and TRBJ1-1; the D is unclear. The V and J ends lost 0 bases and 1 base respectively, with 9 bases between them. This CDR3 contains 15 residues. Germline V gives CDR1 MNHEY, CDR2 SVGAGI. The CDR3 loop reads CASSYSATKNTEAFF. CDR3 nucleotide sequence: TGTGCCAGCAGTTACTCGGCGACAAAGAACACTGAAGCTTTCTTT.

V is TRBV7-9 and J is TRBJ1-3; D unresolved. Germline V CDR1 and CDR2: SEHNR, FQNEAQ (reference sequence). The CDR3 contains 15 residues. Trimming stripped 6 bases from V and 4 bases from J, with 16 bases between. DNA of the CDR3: TGTGCCAGCAGTCGCCGTACGGGTGTGGGAAACACCATATATTTT. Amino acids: CASSRRTGVGNTIYF.

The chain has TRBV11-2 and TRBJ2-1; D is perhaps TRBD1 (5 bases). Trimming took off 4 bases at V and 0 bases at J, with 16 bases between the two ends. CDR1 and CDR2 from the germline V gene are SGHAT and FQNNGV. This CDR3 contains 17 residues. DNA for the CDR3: TGTGCCAGCAGCTCCCGAAGAGACAGTAGCTCCTACAATGAGCAGTTCTTC. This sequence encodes CASSSRRDSSSYNEQFF.

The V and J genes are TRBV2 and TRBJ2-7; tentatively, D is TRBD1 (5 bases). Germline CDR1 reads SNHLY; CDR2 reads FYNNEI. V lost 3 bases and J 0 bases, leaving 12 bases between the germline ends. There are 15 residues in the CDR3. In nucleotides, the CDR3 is TGTGCCAGCAGTGATGACAGCCTGGGCTCCTACGAGCAGTACTTC. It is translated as CASSDDSLGSYEQYF.

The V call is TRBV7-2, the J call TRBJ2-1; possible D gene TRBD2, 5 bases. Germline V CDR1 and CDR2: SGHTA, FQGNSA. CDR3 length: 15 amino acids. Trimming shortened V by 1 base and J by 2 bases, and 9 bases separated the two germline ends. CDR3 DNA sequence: TGTGCCAGCAGCTTAGACGTCGGGGCCTACAATGAGCAGTTCTTC. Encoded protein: CASSLDVGAYNEQFF.

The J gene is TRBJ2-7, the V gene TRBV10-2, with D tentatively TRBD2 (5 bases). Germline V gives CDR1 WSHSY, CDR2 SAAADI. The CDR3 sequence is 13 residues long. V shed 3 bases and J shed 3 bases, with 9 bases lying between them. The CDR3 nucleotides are TGCGCCAGCAGTGAACGGACTTTCTACGAGCAGTACTTC. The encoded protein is CASSERTFYEQYF.

CDR3 bases: TGTGCCAGCAGCCCAGGGGACAGGGTTGGAGGCTACACCTTC. Amino acid sequence: CASSPGDRVGGYTF. The J gene is TRBJ1-2, the V gene TRBV7-9; TRBD1 matches at 9 bases. The length of the CDR3 is 14 residues. V gave up 5 bases and J gave up 8 bases; unmatched junction bases: 9. Germline lookup yields CDR1 SEHNR and CDR2 FQNEAQ (reference sequence).

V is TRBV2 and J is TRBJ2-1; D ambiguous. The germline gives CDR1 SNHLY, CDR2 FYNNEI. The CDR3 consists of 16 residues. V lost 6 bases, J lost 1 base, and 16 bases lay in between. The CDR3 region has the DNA TGTGCCAGCAGCGGGTCGACCCCATTATCCTACAATGAGCAGTTCTTC. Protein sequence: CASSGSTPLSYNEQFF.

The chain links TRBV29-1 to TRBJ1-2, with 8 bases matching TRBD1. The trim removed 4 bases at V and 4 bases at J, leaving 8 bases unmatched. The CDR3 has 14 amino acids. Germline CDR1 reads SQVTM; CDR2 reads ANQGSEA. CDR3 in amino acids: CSVVTGTGVYGYTF. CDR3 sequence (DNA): TGCAGCGTTGTAACTGGGACAGGAGTCTATGGCTACACCTTC. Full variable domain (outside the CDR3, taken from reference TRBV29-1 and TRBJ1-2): SAVISQKPSRDICQRGTSLTIQCQVDSQVTMMFWYRQQPGQSLTLIATANQGSEATYESGFVIDKFPISRPNLTFSTLTVSNMSPEDSSIYLCSVVTGTGVYGYTFGSGTRLTVV.

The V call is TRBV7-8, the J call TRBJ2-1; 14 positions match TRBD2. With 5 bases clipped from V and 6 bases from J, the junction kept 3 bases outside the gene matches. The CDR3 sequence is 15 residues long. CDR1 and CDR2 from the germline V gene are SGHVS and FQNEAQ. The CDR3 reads CASSPGLAGANEQFF. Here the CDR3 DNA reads TGTGCCAGCAGCCCGGGACTAGCGGGGGCCAATGAGCAGTTCTTC. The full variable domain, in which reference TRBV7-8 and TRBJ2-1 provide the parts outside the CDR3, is GAGVSQSPRYKVAKRGQDVALRCDPISGHVSLFWYQQALGQGPEFLTYFQNEAQLDKSGLPSDRFFAERPEGSVSTLKIQRTQQEDSAVYLCASSPGLAGANEQFFGPGTRLTVL.

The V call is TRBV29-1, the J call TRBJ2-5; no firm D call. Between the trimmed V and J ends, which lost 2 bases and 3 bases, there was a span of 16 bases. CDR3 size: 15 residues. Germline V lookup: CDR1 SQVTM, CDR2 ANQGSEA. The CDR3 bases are TGCAGCGTTGAAAGGCGCGGAGAACGAGAAGAGACCCAGTACTTC. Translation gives CSVERRGEREETQYF.

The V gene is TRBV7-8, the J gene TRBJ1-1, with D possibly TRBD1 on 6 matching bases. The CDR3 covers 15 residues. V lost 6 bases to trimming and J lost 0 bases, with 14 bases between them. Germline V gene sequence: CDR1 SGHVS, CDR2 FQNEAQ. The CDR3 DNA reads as TGTGCCAGCAGGCTTGGACAGACCATGAACACTGAAGCTTTCTTT. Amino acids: CASRLGQTMNTEAFF.

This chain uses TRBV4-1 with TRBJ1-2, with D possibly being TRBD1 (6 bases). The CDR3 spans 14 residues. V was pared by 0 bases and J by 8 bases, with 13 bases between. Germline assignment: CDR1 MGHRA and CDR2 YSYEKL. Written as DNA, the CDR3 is TGCGCCAGCAGCCAAGATCAGGGGTTTCGGGGCTACACCTTC. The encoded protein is CASSQDQGFRGYTF.

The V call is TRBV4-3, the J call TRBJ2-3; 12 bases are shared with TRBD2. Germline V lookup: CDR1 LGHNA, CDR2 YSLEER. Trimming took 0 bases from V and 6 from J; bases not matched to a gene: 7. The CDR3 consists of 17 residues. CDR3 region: CASSQEPSGGVWDTQYF. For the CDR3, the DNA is TGCGCCAGCAGCCAAGAGCCTAGCGGGGGGGTTTGGGATACGCAGTATTTT.

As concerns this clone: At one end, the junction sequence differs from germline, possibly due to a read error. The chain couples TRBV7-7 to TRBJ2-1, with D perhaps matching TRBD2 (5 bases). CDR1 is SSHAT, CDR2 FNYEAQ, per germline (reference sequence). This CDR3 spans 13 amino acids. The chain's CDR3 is CASSLARWNEQFF. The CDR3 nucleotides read TGTGCTAGCAGCTTAGCGCGGTGGAATGAGCAGTTCTTC.

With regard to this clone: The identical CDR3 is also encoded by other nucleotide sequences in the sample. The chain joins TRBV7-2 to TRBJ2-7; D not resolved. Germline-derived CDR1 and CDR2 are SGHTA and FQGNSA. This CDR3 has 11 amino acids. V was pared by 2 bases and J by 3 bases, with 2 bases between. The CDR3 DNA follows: TGTGCCAGCAGCTTATACTACGAGCAGTACTTC. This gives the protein CASSLYYEQYF.

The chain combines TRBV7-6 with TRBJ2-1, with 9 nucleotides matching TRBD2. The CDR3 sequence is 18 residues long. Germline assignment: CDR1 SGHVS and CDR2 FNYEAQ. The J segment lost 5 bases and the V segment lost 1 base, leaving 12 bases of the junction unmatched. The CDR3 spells CASSLGYNRRGGHNEQFF. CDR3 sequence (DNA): TGTGCCAGCAGCTTAGGGTATAACCGGCGGGGGGGCCACAATGAGCAGTTCTTC. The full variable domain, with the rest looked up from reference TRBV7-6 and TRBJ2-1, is GAGVSQSPRYKVTKRGQDVALRCDPISGHVSLYWYRQALGQGPEFLTYFNYEAQQDKSGLPNDRFSAERPEGSISTLTIQRTEQRDSAMYRCASSLGYNRRGGHNEQFFGPGTRLTVL.

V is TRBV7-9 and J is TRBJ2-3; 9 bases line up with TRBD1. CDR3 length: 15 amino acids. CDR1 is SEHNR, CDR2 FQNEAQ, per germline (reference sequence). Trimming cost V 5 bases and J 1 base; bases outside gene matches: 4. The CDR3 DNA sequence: TGTGCCAGCAGCCCCTGGACAGGGGGCACAGATACGCAGTATTTT. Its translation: CASSPWTGGTDTQYF.